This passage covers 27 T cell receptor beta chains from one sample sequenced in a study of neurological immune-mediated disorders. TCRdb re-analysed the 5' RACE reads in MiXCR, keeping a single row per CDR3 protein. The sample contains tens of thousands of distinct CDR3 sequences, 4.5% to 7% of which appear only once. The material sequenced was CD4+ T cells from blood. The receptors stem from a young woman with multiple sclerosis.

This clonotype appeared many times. The CDR3 spells CASSSVITGTGVYGYTF. Written as DNA, the CDR3 is TGTGCCAGCAGTTCCGTGATTACCGGGACAGGGGTCTATGGCTACACCTTC. The chain carries TRBV6-2 or TRBV6-3 and TRBJ1-2, with TRBD1 matching 10 bases. The length of the CDR3 is 17 residues. V lost 4 bases, J lost 4 bases, and 12 bases stayed unmatched. The germline V gene encodes CDR1 MNHEY and CDR2 SVGEGT.

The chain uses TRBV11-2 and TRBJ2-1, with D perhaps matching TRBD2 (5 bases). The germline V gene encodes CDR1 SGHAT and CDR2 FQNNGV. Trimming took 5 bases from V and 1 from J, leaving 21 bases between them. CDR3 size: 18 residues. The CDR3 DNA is TGTGCCAGCAGCCCCTCGACTATAAAGCGGATATCCTACAATGAGCAGTTCTTC. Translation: CASSPSTIKRISYNEQFF.

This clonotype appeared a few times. The CDR3, as DNA: TGTGCCAGCTCACCATCCAAGCGGGGGTTCACAGATACGCAGTATTTT. It encodes CASSPSKRGFTDTQYF. The chain is built from TRBV18 and TRBJ2-3; 8 nucleotides align to TRBD2. The V gene end was trimmed by 2 bases and the J gene end by 2 bases; junction bases not matched to a gene: 6. Germline values: CDR1 KGHSH, CDR2 LQKENI. The CDR3 sequence is 16 residues long.

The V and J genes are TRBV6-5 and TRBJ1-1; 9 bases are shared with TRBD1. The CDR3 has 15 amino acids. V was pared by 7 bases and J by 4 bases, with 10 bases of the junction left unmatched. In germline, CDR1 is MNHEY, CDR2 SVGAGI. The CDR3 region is CASIGQGPLFTEAFF. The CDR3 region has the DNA TGTGCCAGCATCGGACAGGGGCCGTTGTTCACTGAAGCTTTCTTT.

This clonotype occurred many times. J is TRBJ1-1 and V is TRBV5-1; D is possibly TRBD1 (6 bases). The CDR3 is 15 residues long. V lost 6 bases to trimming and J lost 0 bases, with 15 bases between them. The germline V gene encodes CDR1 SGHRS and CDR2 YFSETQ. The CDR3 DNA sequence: TGCGCCAGCACAACCTCCGGACAGATGAACACTGAAGCTTTCTTT. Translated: CASTTSGQMNTEAFF.

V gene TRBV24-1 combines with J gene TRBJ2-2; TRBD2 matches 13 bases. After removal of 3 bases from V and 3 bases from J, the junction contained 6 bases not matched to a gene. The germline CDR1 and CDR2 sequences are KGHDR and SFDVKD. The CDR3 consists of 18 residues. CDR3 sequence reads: CATSDPGTSGMYTGELFF. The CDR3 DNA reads TGTGCCACCAGTGATCCCGGGACTAGCGGGATGTACACCGGGGAGCTGTTTTTT.

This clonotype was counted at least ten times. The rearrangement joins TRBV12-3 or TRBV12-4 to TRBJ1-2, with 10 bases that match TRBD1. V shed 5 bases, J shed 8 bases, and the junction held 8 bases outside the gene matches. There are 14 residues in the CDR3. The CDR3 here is CASSPDRGMVGYTF. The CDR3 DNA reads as TGTGCCAGCAGTCCGGACAGGGGGATGGTAGGCTACACCTTC.

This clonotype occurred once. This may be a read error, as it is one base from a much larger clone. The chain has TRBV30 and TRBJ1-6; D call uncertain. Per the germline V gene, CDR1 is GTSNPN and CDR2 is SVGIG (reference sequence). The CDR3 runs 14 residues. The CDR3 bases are TGTGCCTGGAGTGGAACATCATATAATTCACCCCTCCCCTTT. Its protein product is CAWSGTSYNSPLPF.

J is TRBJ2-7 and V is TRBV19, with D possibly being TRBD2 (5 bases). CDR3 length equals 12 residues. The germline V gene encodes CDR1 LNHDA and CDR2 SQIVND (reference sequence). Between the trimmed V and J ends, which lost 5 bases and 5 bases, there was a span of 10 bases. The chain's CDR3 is CASSPRGHEQYF. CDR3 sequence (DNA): TGTGCCAGTAGTCCGCGAGGGCACGAGCAGTACTTC.

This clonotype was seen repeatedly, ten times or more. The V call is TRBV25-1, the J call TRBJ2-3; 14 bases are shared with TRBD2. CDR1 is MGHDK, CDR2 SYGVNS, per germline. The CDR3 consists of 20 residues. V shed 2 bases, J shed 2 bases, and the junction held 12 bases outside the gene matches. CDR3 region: CASSEGVGLAGETNTDTQYF. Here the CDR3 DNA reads TGTGCCAGCAGTGAAGGGGTGGGACTAGCGGGGGAGACAAACACAGATACGCAGTATTTT.

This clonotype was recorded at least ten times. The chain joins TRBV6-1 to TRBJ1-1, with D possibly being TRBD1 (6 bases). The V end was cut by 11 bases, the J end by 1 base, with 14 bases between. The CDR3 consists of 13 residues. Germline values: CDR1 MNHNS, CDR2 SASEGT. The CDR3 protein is CAGGYRENTEAFF. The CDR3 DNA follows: TGTGCCGGAGGATACAGGGAGAACACTGAAGCTTTCTTT.

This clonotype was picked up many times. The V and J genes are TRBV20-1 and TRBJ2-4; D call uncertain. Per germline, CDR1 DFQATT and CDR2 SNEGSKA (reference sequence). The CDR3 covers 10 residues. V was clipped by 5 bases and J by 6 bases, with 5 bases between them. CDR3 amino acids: CSAQSNIQYF. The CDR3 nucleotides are TGCAGTGCTCAGTCAAACATTCAGTACTTC.

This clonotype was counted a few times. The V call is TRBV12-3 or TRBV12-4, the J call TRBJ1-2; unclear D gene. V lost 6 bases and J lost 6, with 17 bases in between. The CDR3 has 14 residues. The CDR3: CASSIYRLGDGYTF. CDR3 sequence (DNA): TGTGCCAGCAGCATATATCGTCTGGGAGATGGCTACACCTTC.

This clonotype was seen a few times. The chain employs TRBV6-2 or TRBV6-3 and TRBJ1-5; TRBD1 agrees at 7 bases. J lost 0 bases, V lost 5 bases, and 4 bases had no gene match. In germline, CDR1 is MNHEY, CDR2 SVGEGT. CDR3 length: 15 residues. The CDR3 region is CASSQGQTSNQPQHF. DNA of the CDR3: TGTGCCAGCAGTCAGGGACAGACTAGCAATCAGCCCCAGCATTTT.

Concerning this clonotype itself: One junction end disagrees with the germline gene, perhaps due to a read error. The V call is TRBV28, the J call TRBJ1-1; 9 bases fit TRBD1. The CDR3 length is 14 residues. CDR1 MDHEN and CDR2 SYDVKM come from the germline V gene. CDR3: CASSLQGAITEAFF. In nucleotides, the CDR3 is TGTGCCAGTAGTTTACAGGGGGCCATCACTGAAGCTTTCTTT.

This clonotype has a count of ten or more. CDR3 amino acids: CASSLGGQDSYRTNEKLFF. The DNA for the CDR3 is TGTGCCAGCAGCTTAGGGGGACAGGACTCCTACAGAACTAATGAAAAACTGTTTTTT. The chain is built from TRBV13 and TRBJ1-4, with 8 bases matching TRBD1. The CDR3 has 19 residues. Germline lookup yields CDR1 PRHDT and CDR2 FYEKMQ (reference sequence). V gave up 0 bases and J gave up 1 base; unmatched junction bases: 10.

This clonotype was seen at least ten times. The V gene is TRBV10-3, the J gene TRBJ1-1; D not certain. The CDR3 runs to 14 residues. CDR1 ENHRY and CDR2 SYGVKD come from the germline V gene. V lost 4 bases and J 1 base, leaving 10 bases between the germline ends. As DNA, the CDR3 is TGTGCCATCAGTGCGGGAGTCGGGAACACTGAAGCTTTCTTT. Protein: CAISAGVGNTEAFF.

The CDR3 is CAWSDLSAYVGYTF. CDR3 coding DNA: TGTGCCTGGAGTGATTTGTCAGCCTATGTCGGCTACACCTTC. The chain employs TRBV30 and TRBJ1-2; D gene unclear. CDR1 is GTSNPN, CDR2 SVGIG, per germline (reference sequence). V was cut by 1 base and J by 8 bases, with 17 bases left in between. The CDR3 is made up of 14 amino acids.

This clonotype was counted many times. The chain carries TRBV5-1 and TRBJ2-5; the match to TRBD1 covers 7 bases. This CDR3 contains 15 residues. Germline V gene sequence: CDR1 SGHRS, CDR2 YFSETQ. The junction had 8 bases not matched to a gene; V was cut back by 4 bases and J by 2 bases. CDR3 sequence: CASSPLTGPQETQYF. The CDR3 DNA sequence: TGCGCCAGCAGCCCACTGACAGGGCCTCAAGAGACCCAGTACTTC. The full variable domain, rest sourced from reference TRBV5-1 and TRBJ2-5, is KAGVTQTPRYLIKTRGQQVTLSCSPISGHRSVSWYQQTPGQGLQFLFEYFSETQRNKGNFPGRFSGRQFSNSRSEMNVSTLELGDSALYLCASSPLTGPQETQYFGPGTRLLVL.

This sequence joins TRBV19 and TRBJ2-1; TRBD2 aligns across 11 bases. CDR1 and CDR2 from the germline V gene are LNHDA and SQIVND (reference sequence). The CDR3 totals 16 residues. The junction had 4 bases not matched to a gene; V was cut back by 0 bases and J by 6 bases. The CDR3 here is CASSIDSGRAFNEQFF. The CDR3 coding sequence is TGTGCCAGTAGTATAGATAGCGGGAGGGCCTTCAATGAGCAGTTCTTC.

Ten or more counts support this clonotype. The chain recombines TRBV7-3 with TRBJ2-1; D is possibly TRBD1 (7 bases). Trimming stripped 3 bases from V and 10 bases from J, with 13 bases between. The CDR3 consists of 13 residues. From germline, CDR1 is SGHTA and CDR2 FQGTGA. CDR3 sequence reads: CASSFIGGGEQFF. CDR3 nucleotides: TGTGCCAGCAGCTTTATTGGAGGGGGCGAGCAGTTCTTC.

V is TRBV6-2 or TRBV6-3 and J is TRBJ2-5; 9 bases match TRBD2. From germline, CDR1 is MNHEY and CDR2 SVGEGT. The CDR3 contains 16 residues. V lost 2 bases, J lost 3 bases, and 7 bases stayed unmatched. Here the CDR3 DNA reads TGTGCCAGCAGTTACCTGCGGCTAGCGGGGAAAGAGACCCAGTACTTC. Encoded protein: CASSYLRLAGKETQYF.

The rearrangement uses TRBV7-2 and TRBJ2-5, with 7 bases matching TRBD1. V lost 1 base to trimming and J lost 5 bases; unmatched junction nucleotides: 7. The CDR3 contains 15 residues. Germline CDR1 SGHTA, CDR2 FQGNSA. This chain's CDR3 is CASSLVGQAGETQYF. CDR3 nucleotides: TGTGCCAGCAGCTTAGTCGGACAGGCCGGGGAGACCCAGTACTTC.

CDR3 DNA sequence: TGTGCCAGCAGCCTAATGGGAGTCTCCTACGAGCAGTACTTC. As protein: CASSLMGVSYEQYF. The chain couples TRBV7-2 to TRBJ2-7, with D perhaps TRBD2 (5 bases). Trimming took 5 bases from V and 0 from J, leaving 11 bases between them. The CDR3 runs to 14 residues. The germline CDR1 and CDR2 sequences are SGHTA and FQGNSA.

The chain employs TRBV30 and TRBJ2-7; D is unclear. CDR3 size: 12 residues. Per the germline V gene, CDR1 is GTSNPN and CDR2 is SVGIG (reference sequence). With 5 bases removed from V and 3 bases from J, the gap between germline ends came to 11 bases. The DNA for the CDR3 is TGTGCCTGGGGCAAGGAGTTCTACGAGCAGTACGTC. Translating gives CAWGKEFYEQYV.

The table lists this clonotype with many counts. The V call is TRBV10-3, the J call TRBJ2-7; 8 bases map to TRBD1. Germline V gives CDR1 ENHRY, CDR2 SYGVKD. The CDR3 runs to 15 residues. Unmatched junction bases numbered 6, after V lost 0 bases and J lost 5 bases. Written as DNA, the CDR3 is TGTGCCATCAGTGAGTCGGTGACAGGGGTCCACGAGCAGTACTTC. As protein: CAISESVTGVHEQYF.

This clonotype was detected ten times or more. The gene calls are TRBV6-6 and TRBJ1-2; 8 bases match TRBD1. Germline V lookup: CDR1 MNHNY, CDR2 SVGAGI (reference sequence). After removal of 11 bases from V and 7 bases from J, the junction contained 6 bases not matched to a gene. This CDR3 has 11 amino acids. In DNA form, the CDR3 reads TGTGCCGTAGACAGGGGCTTTGGCTACACCTTC. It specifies CAVDRGFGYTF.